This TCR beta chain was observed in a study of T cell changes during pregnancy in multiple sclerosis. Libraries were prepared by immunoSEQ multiplex PCR; TCRdb keeps only in-frame clonotypes and omits some of them. The sample shows 50,000 to 65,000 clones, roughly nine tenths of them seen only once. Germline CDR1 SGHNT, CDR2 YYREEE (reference sequence). This CDR3 is built from 17 residues. The V segment lost 4 bases and the J segment 12 bases; nucleotides outside the gene matches: 20. The source material was CD4+ T cells from peripheral blood mononuclear cells, sampled in the first trimester of pregnancy. The V call is TRBV5-4, the J call TRBJ2-1; 9 bases align to TRBD2. The TCR sequence derives from a female donor with multiple sclerosis, enrolled in a pregnancy study. The CDR3, as DNA: TGTGCCAGCAGCCCCGGAGGAGCGGGCGGGGGGGCCATGGGGCAGTTCTTC. Protein: CASSPGGAGGGAMGQFF.